This T cell receptor (beta chain) was retrieved from a study of blood T cell repertoires in COVID-19. Turning to the study itself: Specimens from acute and convalescent COVID-19 originated in the United States, Italy and Spain. The analysed material was cDNA or gDNA that came from T cells, B-cell-depleted T cells, or PBMCs.

This clone was found once. Authors' methods: Reference gene primers were amplified, and this amplification served to estimate nucleated cell counts. The repertoire was sequenced with immunoSEQ multiplex PCR; TCRdb's copy has only in-frame clones and lacks some. That table furnishes V, J and clone size, whereas the DNA furnished D and trimming. The data hold around 70,000 clones, with around 80% observed a single time. The CDR3 covers 13 residues. Germline lookup yields CDR1 SQVTM and CDR2 ANQGSEA. V was trimmed by 6 bases and J by 1 base, leaving 12 bases between them. The chain employs TRBV29-1 and TRBJ1-1; D is possibly TRBD1 (5 bases). This sequence originates from a human donor in a cohort sampled during active COVID-19. Sequencing was carried out using peripheral blood. The CDR3 region has the DNA TGCAGCGTCGCTCAGCAGGGGAACACTGAAGCTTTCTTT. Amino acids: CSVAQQGNTEAFF.